This T cell receptor (beta chain) was profiled in a study of blood T cell repertoires in COVID-19. Looking at the study overall: Samples taken during acute and convalescent COVID-19 were collected in the United States, Italy and Spain. T cells, B-cell-depleted T cells, or PBMCs provided the cDNA or gDNA that served as material.

The table came from immunoSEQ multiplex PCR; TCRdb's copy has only in-frame clones and leaves some out. The table records under 85,000 clones, nearly 90% of them present only once. The length of the CDR3 is 18 residues. The germline gives CDR1 LNHDA, CDR2 SQIVND (reference sequence). Unmatched junction bases numbered 15, after V lost 3 bases and J lost 8 bases. This sequence joins TRBV19 and TRBJ2-1, with TRBD2 identical over 11 bases. The origin of this receptor is a man in his fifties with acute or convalescent COVID-19. The sequenced sample consisted of peripheral blood. CDR3 in amino acids: CASSIGDVTSGSSDEQFF. Here the CDR3 DNA reads TGTGCCAGTAGTATTGGGGACGTAACTAGCGGGAGTTCGGATGAGCAGTTCTTC.